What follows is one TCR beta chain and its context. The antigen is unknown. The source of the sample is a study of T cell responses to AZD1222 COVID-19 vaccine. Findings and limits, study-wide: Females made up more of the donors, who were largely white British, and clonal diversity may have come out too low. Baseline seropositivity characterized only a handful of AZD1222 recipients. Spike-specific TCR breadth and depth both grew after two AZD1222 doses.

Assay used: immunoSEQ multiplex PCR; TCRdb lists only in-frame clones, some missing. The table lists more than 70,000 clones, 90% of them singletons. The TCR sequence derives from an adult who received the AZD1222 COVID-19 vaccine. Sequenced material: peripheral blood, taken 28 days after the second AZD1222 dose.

Here the CDR3 DNA reads TGTGCCAGCAGCTTAACCGGGACGGACCCAGATACGCAGTATTTT. It translates to CASSLTGTDPDTQYF. The chain carries TRBV7-3 and TRBJ2-3; D is perhaps TRBD1 or TRBD2 (5 bases each). The germline CDR1 and CDR2 sequences are SGHTA and FQGTGA. The CDR3 is 15 residues long. Trimming removed 0 bases from V and 4 bases from J, with 11 bases in between.